These T cell receptor beta chains were read from a single sample in a study of T cell changes during pregnancy in multiple sclerosis. Assay used: immunoSEQ multiplex PCR; TCRdb lists only in-frame clones, some missing. The data show more than 40,000 clones, with more than 90% seen just once and around 8.6% held by the top ten. The material sequenced was CD8+ T cells from peripheral blood mononuclear cells, taken after pregnancy. The receptors were sampled from a female donor with multiple sclerosis, enrolled in a pregnancy study. CDR3s include the opening cysteine and the closing phenylalanine or tryptophan. Each record gives: clone size, V gene, J gene, D gene, CDR3 DNA, CDR3 protein. A D gene is named only where the DNA matches it firmly. Expanded clones are given a class, and other clones once, few, many or no size at all.

NA	TRBV18	TRBJ2-7	NA	TGTGCCAGCTCACAAGGAGGGGGCCCCTACGAGCAGTACTTC	CASSQGGGPYEQYF
NA	TRBV27	TRBJ1-1	NA	TGTGCCAGCAGTTTCGAGCCGCACACTGAAGCTTTCTTT	CASSFEPHTEAFF
NA	TRBV25-1	TRBJ1-1	NA	TGTGCCAGCAGTGATCTCCGGCGGGACACTGAAGCTTTCTTT	CASSDLRRDTEAFF
NA	TRBV9	TRBJ2-5	TRBD2	TGTGCCAGCAGCGTAGGTAGACTAGCGGGGGCCCAGCCGGAGACCCAGTACTTC	CASSVGRLAGAQPETQYF
NA	TRBV7-9	TRBJ2-5	NA	TGTGCCAGCAGCTCTCCCTACAGCTTCCAAGAGACCCAGTACTTC	CASSSPYSFQETQYF
NA	TRBV18	TRBJ1-1	NA	TGTGCCAGCTCACCCCCCGGGAGGAACACTGAAGCTTTCTTT	CASSPPGRNTEAFF
NA	TRBV9	TRBJ1-6	NA	TGTGCCAGCAGCGTAGAGGGGCCAGGGGCGAATTCACCCCTCCACTTT	CASSVEGPGANSPLHF
NA	TRBV7-9	TRBJ2-3	TRBD2	TGTGCCAGCAGCCCCAATCGAGGACTAGCGGGATATACAGATACGCAGTATTTT	CASSPNRGLAGYTDTQYF
NA	TRBV19	TRBJ2-3	TRBD2	TGTGCCAGCCAAGGCCTAGCGGGTAGCACAGATACGCAGTATTTT	CASQGLAGSTDTQYF
NA	TRBV29-1	TRBJ1-1	NA	TGCAGCGCCGACAGATACACTGAAGCTTTCTTT	CSADRYTEAFF
few	TRBV29-1	TRBJ1-2	NA	TGCAGCGTCGCCGGAGGAACTAACTATGGCTACACCTTC	CSVAGGTNYGYTF
NA	TRBV7-9	TRBJ2-7	TRBD2	TGTGCCAGCAGCTTAGCTAGGGGACTAGCGGGAGACCACGAGCAGTACTTC	CASSLARGLAGDHEQYF
NA	TRBV7-9	TRBJ2-7	NA	TGTGCCAGCAGCCCAAAAGTACAGTTCTACGAGCAGTACTTC	CASSPKVQFYEQYF
NA	TRBV19	TRBJ1-1	NA	TGTGCCAGTAGCCAGGGGATGAACACTGAAGCTTTCTTT	CASSQGMNTEAFF
NA	TRBV2	TRBJ2-7	TRBD1	TGTGCCAGCAGTGAGGCGACAGGGTTCCACGAGCAGTACTTC	CASSEATGFHEQYF
NA	TRBV7-3	TRBJ1-2	TRBD1	TGTGCCAGCAGTTATGATACAGGGGTTGGCTACACCTTC	CASSYDTGVGYTF
NA	TRBV7-9	TRBJ2-1	TRBD2	TGTGCCAGCAGCTCAGTCGGGGGGGAGAACAATGAGCAGTTCTTC	CASSSVGGENNEQFF
NA	TRBV6-5	TRBJ2-1	TRBD1	TGTGCCAGCAGTTTGACAGGGCAGAATGAGCAGTTCTTC	CASSLTGQNEQFF
NA	TRBV11-2	TRBJ1-2	TRBD1	TGTGCCAGCAGCCGACAGGGGGCGGGTATATACTATGGCTACACCTTC	CASSRQGAGIYYGYTF
NA	TRBV5-1	TRBJ2-1	NA	TGCGCCAGCAGCTCACAGACAGTCACCTACAATGAGCAGTTCTTC	CASSSQTVTYNEQFF
NA	TRBV4-1	TRBJ1-1	NA	TGCGCCAGCAGCCAAGACCCAGTGCCCATGAACACTGAAGCTTTCTTT	CASSQDPVPMNTEAFF
NA	TRBV29-1	TRBJ1-2	NA	TGCAGCGCTGCTGGACAGCACTATGGCTACACCTTC	CSAAGQHYGYTF
NA	TRBV10-1	TRBJ2-1	TRBD2	TGCGCCAGCAGCCACCCCGGGACTAGCGGGAATGAGCAGTTCTTC	CASSHPGTSGNEQFF
NA	TRBV5-4	TRBJ2-1	TRBD2	TGTGCCAGCAGCTTGGGGGGACTAGCGGGAGGAACTGGTGAGCAGTTCTTC	CASSLGGLAGGTGEQFF
NA	TRBV6-6	TRBJ1-5	TRBD1	TGTGCCCTCGCAGGGGGCAGGGATCAGCCCCAGCGTTTT	CALAGGRDQPQRF
NA	TRBV4-1	TRBJ1-1	TRBD1	TGCGCCAGCAGCCCGGGGACAGGGCGTCTCCTCTGGGAAGCTTTCTTT	CASSPGTGRLLWEAFF
NA	TRBV30	TRBJ1-4	TRBD1	TGTGCCTGGAGTGAAGGACAGGGGAATGAAAAACTGTTTTTT	CAWSEGQGNEKLFF
NA	TRBV6-1	TRBJ1-5	NA	TGTGCCAGCAGACTCAGGAGGAATAGCAATCAGCCCCAGCATTTT	CASRLRRNSNQPQHF
NA	TRBV19	TRBJ2-7	NA	TGTGCCAGTAGTATAGCAGGGAATCTCCTCCACGAGCAGTACTTC	CASSIAGNLLHEQYF
NA	TRBV13	TRBJ2-3	NA	TGTGCCAGCAGCCGCAACGGAGTTACAGATACGCAGTATTTT	CASSRNGVTDTQYF
NA	TRBV30	TRBJ2-1	NA	TGTGCCTGGAGTGTAGGGAGGAATGAGCAGTTCTTC	CAWSVGRNEQFF
NA	TRBV7-9	TRBJ1-1	NA	TGTGCCAGCAGACCGACGGCCGGGATCGAAGCTTTCTTT	CASRPTAGIEAFF
NA	TRBV7-9	TRBJ2-5	TRBD1	TGTGCCAGCAGCTTAGAACCAGGGGGTCAGGAGACCCAGTACTTC	CASSLEPGGQETQYF
NA	TRBV7-2	TRBJ2-1	NA	TGTGCCAGCAGCTTAGGGGGTCGGGGAAATGAGCAGTTCTTC	CASSLGGRGNEQFF
NA	TRBV28	TRBJ2-5	TRBD1	TGTGCCAGCAGTCACCAGGGGGCCCAATACCAAGAGACCCAGTACTTC	CASSHQGAQYQETQYF
NA	TRBV27	TRBJ1-1	NA	TGTGCCAGCAGTGTCGGTAGGGGTACTGAAGCTTTCTTT	CASSVGRGTEAFF
once	TRBV6-5	TRBJ2-3	NA	TGTGCCAGCAGTTACGCTACAGGGCACACAGATACGCAGTATTTT	CASSYATGHTDTQYF
NA	TRBV27	TRBJ1-2	NA	TGTGCCAGCAGTTCCCAAACAGGTGTAAATGGCTACACCTTC	CASSSQTGVNGYTF
NA	TRBV27	TRBJ2-5	NA	TGTGCCAGCAGTCCGGACAGAGATCAAGAGACCCAGTACTTC	CASSPDRDQETQYF
NA	TRBV5-6	TRBJ2-7	NA	TGTGCCAGCAGCTTCTTGGCAGGGAGGAACTACGAGCAGTACTTC	CASSFLAGRNYEQYF
NA	TRBV10-3	TRBJ2-1	NA	TGTGCCATCAGAAAACGGGAGACAAACAATGAGCAGTTCTTC	CAIRKRETNNEQFF
NA	TRBV7-9	TRBJ1-1	NA	TGTGCCAGCAGTTACGGGGAGGTGAGTGAAGCTTTCTTT	CASSYGEVSEAFF
NA	TRBV27	TRBJ1-5	NA	TGTGCCAGCAGTTTAATAGACACCAGCCAGCCCCAGCATTTT	CASSLIDTSQPQHF
NA	TRBV2	TRBJ2-7	TRBD1	TGTGCCAGCAGTATATCGGGACAGGGCATTCTTGGACCCTACGAGCAGTACTTC	CASSISGQGILGPYEQYF
NA	TRBV11-2	TRBJ1-1	TRBD1	TGTGCCAGCAGCTTAGGGGACAGGTTAAATACTGAAGCTTTCTTT	CASSLGDRLNTEAFF
NA	TRBV4-1	TRBJ1-5	NA	TGCGCCAGCAGCCAAGAAGCCCCTGTCTATATAGGCAATCAGCCCCAGCATTTT	CASSQEAPVYIGNQPQHF